This T cell receptor (beta chain) was sequenced during a study of cytomegalovirus exposure and HLA in healthy donors. The PCR employed 60 Vbeta primers together with 13 Jbeta primers. Sequencing was performed with immunoSEQ multiplex PCR; in TCRdb, only in-frame clones are kept and a portion is missing. The sample carries 180,000 or so clones, about four fifths recorded once. This clone was recorded once. Trimming removed 2 bases from V and 4 bases from J; junction bases left unmatched: 13. Germline V gene lookup returns CDR1 LGHNA and CDR2 YSLEER. The CDR3 loop spans 20 amino acids. Specimen: PBMCs. The chain couples TRBV4-3 to TRBJ2-3; 15 positions agree with TRBD2. This clonotype originated in a female donor in good health and CMV-seronegative. The CDR3 bases are TGCGCCAGCAGCCAAACTACGGGACTAGCGGGAGGCCGCGACCCAGATACGCAGTATTTT. Encoded protein: CASSQTTGLAGGRDPDTQYF.